This is a list of T cell receptor beta chains from one sample in a study of CXCR3-negative and CXCR3-positive naive CD8 T cells. TCRdb re-called the 5' RACE reads; every CDR3 protein appears as one record, without DNA. The sample totals some 5,400 distinct CDR3 sequences. The specimen was naive CXCR3+ CD8+ T cells from blood. The receptors stem from a human donor in good health. Some clones in this sample may be carry-over from other donors' samples. Both conserved end residues are part of each CDR3. Some rows have no size entry. The others give once, few or many, or a class for an expanded clone.

abundance | j_gene | v_gene | CDR3aa
. | TRBJ2-7 | TRBV6-2/TRBV6-3 | CASSYISPSYEQYF
. | TRBJ1-3 | TRBV29-1 | CSVEVTGAGNTIYF
. | TRBJ2-3 | TRBV2 | CASRDTTRPLPDTQYF
. | TRBJ1-2 | TRBV5-1 | CASLGDGRGYTF
. | TRBJ2-7 | TRBV20-1 | CSARDREVSGEQYF
medium-sized | TRBJ2-3 | TRBV29-1 | CSVEVGQGDTQYF
. | TRBJ2-7 | TRBV3-1 | CASSQDPGQGGEQYF
medium-sized | TRBJ1-1 | TRBV6-2/TRBV6-3 | CASTPRTENTEAFF
medium-sized | TRBJ2-7 | TRBV27 | CASRDTSSYEQYF
medium-sized | TRBJ2-2 | TRBV5-5 | CASSFSGEVNGGELFF
. | TRBJ2-1 | TRBV27 | CASSPPGVIYNEQFF
. | TRBJ2-5 | TRBV18 | CASSPPGDGGDQYF
. | TRBJ2-3 | TRBV4-1 | CASSLQKATSGHSTDTQYF
medium-sized | TRBJ1-1 | TRBV2 | CASSEGRGGTEAFF
medium-sized | TRBJ2-7 | TRBV27 | CASSSTTFYEQYF
. | TRBJ2-7 | TRBV18 | CASSPGASYEQYF